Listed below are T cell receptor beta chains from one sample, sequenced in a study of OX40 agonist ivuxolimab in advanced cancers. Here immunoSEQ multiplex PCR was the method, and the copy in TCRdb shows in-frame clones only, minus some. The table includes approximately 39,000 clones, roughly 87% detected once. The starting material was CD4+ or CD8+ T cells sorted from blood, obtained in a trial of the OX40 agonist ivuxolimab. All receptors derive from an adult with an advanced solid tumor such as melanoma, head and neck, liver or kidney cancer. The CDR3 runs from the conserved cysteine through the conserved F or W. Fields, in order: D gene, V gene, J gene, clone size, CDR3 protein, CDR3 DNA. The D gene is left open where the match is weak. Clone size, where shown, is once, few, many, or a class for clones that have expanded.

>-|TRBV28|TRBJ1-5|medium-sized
CASTNFYSNQPQHF
TGTGCCAGCACCAATTTCTATAGCAATCAGCCCCAGCATTTT
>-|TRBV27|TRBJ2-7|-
CATSIGVSYEQYF
TGTGCCACTTCGATAGGAGTGTCCTACGAGCAGTACTTC
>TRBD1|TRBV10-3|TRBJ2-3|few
CAISDKGAKVTDTQYF
TGTGCCATCAGTGACAAGGGGGCTAAAGTCACAGATACGCAGTATTTT
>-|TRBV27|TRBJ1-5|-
CASSSLEAGQPQHF
TGTGCCAGCAGTTCCCTTGAGGCAGGGCAGCCCCAGCATTTT
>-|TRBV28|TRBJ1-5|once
CASRANGGAGNQPQHF
TGTGCCAGCAGAGCTAACGGGGGCGCGGGGAATCAGCCCCAGCATTTT
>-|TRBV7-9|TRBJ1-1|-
CASSLGLGNTEAFF
TGTGCCAGCAGCTTAGGCTTGGGGAACACTGAAGCTTTCTTT
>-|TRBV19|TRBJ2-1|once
CASSSRLRGYNEQFF
TGTGCCAGTAGTAGTCGTCTTCGAGGGTACAATGAGCAGTTCTTC
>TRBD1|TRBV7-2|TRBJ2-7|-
CASSFGAGGYEQYF
TGTGCCAGCAGCTTCGGGGCAGGGGGCTACGAGCAGTACTTC
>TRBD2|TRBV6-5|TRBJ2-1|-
CASSSPGSGGSNEQFF
TGTGCCAGCAGTTCCCCAGGTAGCGGGGGGAGTAATGAGCAGTTCTTC
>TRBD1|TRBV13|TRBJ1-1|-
CASSLTGGMNTEAFF
TGTGCCAGCAGCCTCACAGGGGGAATGAACACTGAAGCTTTCTTT
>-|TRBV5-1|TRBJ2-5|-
CASSSLPGAGETQYF
TGCGCCAGCAGCTCCCTTCCAGGGGCTGGAGAGACCCAGTACTTC
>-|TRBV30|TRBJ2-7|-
CAWSDVYEQYF
TGTGCCTGGAGTGACGTCTACGAGCAGTACTTC
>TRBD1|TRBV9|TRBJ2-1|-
CASRGQGGRNEQFF
TGTGCCAGCAGAGGACAGGGTGGGCGCAATGAGCAGTTCTTC
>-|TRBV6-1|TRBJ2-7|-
CASSEEAEPRVHEQYF
TGTGCCAGCAGTGAAGAAGCGGAACCCAGGGTCCACGAGCAGTACTTC
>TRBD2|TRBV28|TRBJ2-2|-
CASSLPLAGDTGELFF
TGTGCCAGCAGCCTCCCACTAGCGGGGGACACCGGGGAGCTGTTTTTT
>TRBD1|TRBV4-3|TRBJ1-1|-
CASSQFGTGVENTEAFF
TGCGCCAGCAGCCAGTTCGGGACAGGGGTTGAGAACACTGAAGCTTTCTTT
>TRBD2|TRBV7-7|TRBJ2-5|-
CASSAGLAGGEQETQYF
TGTGCTAGCAGCGCCGGACTAGCGGGGGGAGAACAAGAGACCCAGTACTTC
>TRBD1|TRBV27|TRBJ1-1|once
CASSLGDRGLTEAFF
TGTGCCAGCAGTTTAGGAGACAGGGGGCTCACTGAAGCTTTCTTT
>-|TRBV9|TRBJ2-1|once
CASSVSGDGEQFF
TGTGCCAGCAGCGTGTCAGGTGATGGTGAGCAGTTCTTC
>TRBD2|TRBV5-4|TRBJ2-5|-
CASTPSGGSETQYF
TGTGCCAGCACCCCCAGCGGGGGGTCGGAGACCCAGTACTTC
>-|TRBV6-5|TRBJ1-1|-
CASGRGPEAFF
TGTGCCAGCGGACGGGGCCCTGAAGCTTTCTTT
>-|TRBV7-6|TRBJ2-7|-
CASSLEPAPLSYEQYF
TGTGCCAGCAGCTTAGAGCCAGCCCCATTATCCTACGAGCAGTACTTC
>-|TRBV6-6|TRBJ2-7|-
CASSSDEQYF
TGTGCCAGCAGTTCAGACGAGCAGTACTTC
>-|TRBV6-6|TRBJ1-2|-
CASSYTHLNYGYTF
TGTGCCAGCAGTTACACACACCTTAACTATGGCTACACCTTC
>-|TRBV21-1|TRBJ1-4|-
CASIPQGGSVDEKLFF
TGTGCCAGCATTCCCCAGGGAGGGAGCGTGGATGAAAAACTGTTTTTT
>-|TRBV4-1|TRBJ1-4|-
CASSQPIQGNEKLFF
TGCGCCAGCAGCCAACCTATACAGGGTAATGAAAAACTGTTTTTT
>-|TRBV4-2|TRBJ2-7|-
CASSQGEGEQYF
TGTGCCAGCAGCCAGGGAGAGGGCGAGCAGTACTTC
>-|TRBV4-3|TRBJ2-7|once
CASSQASGSRYEQYF
TGCGCCAGCAGCCAAGCAAGCGGCTCCCGGTACGAGCAGTACTTC
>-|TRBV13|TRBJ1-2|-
CASSSWMGPEEAYGYTF
TGTGCCAGCAGCTCCTGGATGGGCCCAGAGGAAGCCTATGGCTACACCTTC
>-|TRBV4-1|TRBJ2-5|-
CASSQDQYRVETQYF
TGCGCCAGCAGCCAAGATCAGTACAGGGTGGAGACCCAGTACTTC
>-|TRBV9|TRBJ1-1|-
CASSVRNDGTEAFF
TGTGCCAGCAGTGTTCGTAATGATGGCACTGAAGCTTTCTTT
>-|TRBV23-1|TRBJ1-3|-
CASSQSDPGRFWGDTIYF
TGCGCCAGCAGTCAATCGGACCCAGGACGGTTCTGGGGGGACACCATATATTTT
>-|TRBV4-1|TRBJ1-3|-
CASSQRNTIYF
TGCGCCAGCAGCCAACGAAACACCATATATTTT
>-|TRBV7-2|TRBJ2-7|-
CASSLSPAVYEQYF
TGTGCCAGCAGCTTATCGCCGGCAGTCTACGAGCAGTACTTC
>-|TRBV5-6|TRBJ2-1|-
CASSLGNHNEQFF
TGTGCCAGCAGCTTAGGGAACCACAATGAGCAGTTCTTC
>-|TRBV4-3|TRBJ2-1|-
CASSQDGDLYNEQFF
TGCGCCAGCAGCCAAGATGGGGACTTATACAATGAGCAGTTCTTC
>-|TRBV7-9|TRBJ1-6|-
CASTRTVPYNSPLHF
TGTGCCAGTACTCGGACAGTCCCCTATAATTCACCCCTCCACTTT
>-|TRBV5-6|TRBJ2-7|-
CASSLAPVGAYEQYF
TGTGCCAGCAGCTTGGCCCCGGTCGGAGCCTACGAGCAGTACTTC
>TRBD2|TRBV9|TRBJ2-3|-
CASSLAGGTDTQYF
TGTGCCAGCAGCCTAGCGGGGGGCACAGATACGCAGTATTTT
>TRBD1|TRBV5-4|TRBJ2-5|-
CASSLARTGRETQYF
TGTGCCAGCAGCTTGGCCAGGACAGGGAGAGAGACCCAGTACTTC
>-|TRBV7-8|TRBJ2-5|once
CASSPAGITGETQYF
TGTGCCAGCAGCCCCGCAGGGATAACGGGAGAGACCCAGTACTTC
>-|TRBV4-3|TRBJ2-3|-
CASSQGLTDTQYF
TGCGCCAGCAGCCAGGGCCTGACAGATACGCAGTATTTT
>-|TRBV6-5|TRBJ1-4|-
CASSYSGGADEKLFF
TGTGCCAGCAGTTACTCGGGGGGGGCGGATGAAAAACTGTTTTTT
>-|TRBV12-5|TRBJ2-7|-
CASGLGGGEQYF
TGTGCTAGTGGTTTGGGTGGGGGCGAGCAGTACTTC
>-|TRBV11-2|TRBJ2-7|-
CASSSAGEQYF
TGTGCCAGCAGCTCCGCGGGCGAGCAGTACTTC